Listed here are 7 T cell receptor beta chains from one sample, sequenced in a study of T cells after somatic rescue of genetic block. Produced via immunoSEQ multiplex PCR; TCRdb's table is partial and in-frame only. The sample contains about 68,000 clones, approximately 90% of which appear only once. What was sequenced was peripheral blood mononuclear cells (PBMCs). The receptors were sampled from a man aged 40-55 years.

The chain combines TRBV6-5 with TRBJ1-5; TRBD1 might be the D (5 bases). The CDR3 covers 12 residues. Trimming shortened V by 0 bases and J by 9 bases, and 6 bases separated the two germline ends. The germline CDR1 and CDR2 sequences are MNHEY and SVGAGI. The CDR3 DNA is TGTGCCAGCAGTTACTCGGGGGGGCCCCAGCATTTT. Translating it yields CASSYSGGPQHF.

V and J are TRBV29-1 and TRBJ1-5, with a weak D call TRBD1 (6 bases). This CDR3 contains 12 residues. V gave up 6 bases and J gave up 2 bases, with 8 bases separating them. CDR1 SQVTM and CDR2 ANQGSEA come from the germline V gene. As DNA, the CDR3 is TGCAGCGTACAGGGTGGCAATCAGCCCCAGCATTTT. It is translated as CSVQGGNQPQHF.

The V call is TRBV7-2, the J call TRBJ2-3; 11 bases agree with TRBD2. J gave up 5 bases and V 2 bases, and 0 bases lay outside the gene matches. There are 14 residues in the CDR3. CDR1 and CDR2 from the germline V gene are SGHTA and FQGNSA. The CDR3, as DNA: TGTGCCAGCAGCTTAACTAGCGGGAGAGATACGCAGTATTTT. It yields the protein CASSLTSGRDTQYF. Based on the CDR3 plus reference TRBV7-2 and TRBJ2-3, the full variable domain is GAGVSQSPSNKVTEKGKDVELRCDPISGHTALYWYRQSLGQGLEFLIYFQGNSAPDKSGLPSDRFSAERTGGSVSTLTIQRTQQEDSAVYLCASSLTSGRDTQYFGPGTRLTVL.

The V and J genes are TRBV7-2 and TRBJ2-2; D may be TRBD2 (6 bases). CDR1 SGHTA and CDR2 FQGNSA come from the germline V gene. V was cut by 5 bases and J by 2 bases, with 21 bases left in between. The CDR3 totals 18 residues. The CDR3 here is CASSPQPPLATNTGELFF. DNA for the CDR3: TGTGCCAGCAGCCCCCAACCCCCCCTAGCGACAAACACCGGGGAGCTGTTTTTT.

The chain uses TRBV28 and TRBJ2-5; 11 bases match TRBD2. Germline V gene sequence: CDR1 MDHEN, CDR2 SYDVKM. The CDR3 extends over 16 amino acids. With 6 bases clipped from V and 4 bases from J, the junction kept 10 bases outside the gene matches. For the CDR3, the DNA is TGTGCCAGCAGACAAGGACTAGCGGGCGAATCAGAGACCCAGTACTTC. It is translated as CASRQGLAGESETQYF.

The chain employs TRBV4-2 and TRBJ2-7; D is undetermined. CDR3 length: 15 residues. V lost 4 bases, J lost 0 bases, and 13 bases lay in between. The germline V gene has CDR1 LGHNA and CDR2 YNFKEQ. CDR3 sequence (DNA): TGTGCCAGCAGCCCCCGAGGCGAAAGCTCCTACGAGCAGTACTTC. This gives the protein CASSPRGESSYEQYF.

This chain links TRBV14 with TRBJ2-1; 7 positions match TRBD1. The V segment lost 4 bases and the J segment 4 bases; nucleotides outside the gene matches: 13. The CDR3 totals 17 residues. The V gene's germline CDR1 is SGHDN and CDR2 FVKESK. For the CDR3, the DNA is TGTGCCAGCAGCCCACTAGACAGGGTCACACGGTACAATGAGCAGTTCTTC. Its protein product is CASSPLDRVTRYNEQFF. Combining the CDR3 with reference TRBV14 and TRBJ2-1 gives the whole variable domain EAGVTQFPSHSVIEKGQTVTLRCDPISGHDNLYWYRRVMGKEIKFLLHFVKESKQDESGMPNNRFLAERTGGTYSTLKVQPAELEDSGVYFCASSPLDRVTRYNEQFFGPGTRLTVL.